This T cell receptor beta chain is from a study of regulatory T cells in long-lasting Graves disease. Regarding the study as a whole: Thyroid tissue went unstudied; only peripheral blood was examined. The number of shared public clonotypes was higher in persistent patients (2,741) than new patients (more than 850).

This CDR3 comprises 15 residues. V shed 2 bases and J shed 0 bases, with 10 bases lying between them. CDR1 is MNHEY and CDR2 is SVGEGT in the germline V gene. Construction of the TCR beta libraries employed iRepertoire HTBI primers in conjunction with Arm-PCR of CDR3 regions. TCRdb fed the multiplex PCR reads into MiXCR, producing one record per CDR3 protein. The profile shows 300,000 to 400,000 distinct CDR3 sequences, around 15% of them singletons. Ten or more counts support this clonotype. Its matching antigen is unknown. The time point here: newly diagnosed GD, antithyroid drugs for less than 3 months. Scientists built the TCR library using RNA that was extracted from PBMCs.

This chain uses TRBV6-2 or TRBV6-3 with TRBJ1-1; D is undetermined. This specimen consisted of peripheral blood mononuclear cells (PBMCs), obtained at new diagnosis, from a patient treated with antithyroid drugs. This clonotype originated in a female donor with Graves disease. The DNA for the CDR3 is TGTGCCAGCAGTTACGTGAGCGGAATGAACACTGAAGCTTTCTTT. Translating it yields CASSYVSGMNTEAFF.